Each of the 22 T cell receptor beta chains below was sequenced from the same sample in a study of cytomegalovirus exposure and HLA in healthy donors. PCR was performed using 60 Vbeta and 13 Jbeta primers. Clones were sequenced by immunoSEQ multiplex PCR, and TCRdb holds only the in-frame ones, with some missing. The sample contains some 90,000 clones, roughly 80% of which appear only once. Sequenced sample: PBMCs. These receptors were collected from a boy younger than 18 in good health and CMV-seronegative.

Note on this clone: Within the sample, other DNA sequences also encode this same CDR3. The V gene is TRBV28, the J gene TRBJ1-5, with D maybe TRBD1 (5 bases). The V end was cut by 6 bases, the J end by 2 bases, with 11 bases between. This CDR3 comprises 14 residues. CDR1 and CDR2 from the germline V gene are MDHEN and SYDVKM. CDR3 sequence reads: CASSLGGGNQPQHF. The CDR3 DNA reads TGTGCCAGCAGCTTGGGGGGGGGCAATCAGCCCCAGCATTTT.

The rearrangement joins TRBV29-1 to TRBJ1-1; D is unresolved. The CDR3 length is 13 residues. V lost 4 bases and J 1 base, leaving 10 bases between the germline ends. The germline gives CDR1 SQVTM, CDR2 ANQGSEA. CDR3 amino acids: CSVVVNTNTEAFF. The DNA of the CDR3 is TGCAGCGTTGTAGTAAATACGAACACTGAAGCTTTCTTT.

The rearrangement joins TRBV5-1 to TRBJ2-1; 8 positions match TRBD2. Germline CDR1 SGHRS, CDR2 YFSETQ. The CDR3 is 15 residues long. Losses at the gene ends were 4 bases for V and 7 bases for J; bases not matched to a gene: 10. The CDR3 protein is CASSRRELAGNEQFF. The CDR3 DNA is TGCGCCAGCAGCCGACGGGAATTAGCGGGGAATGAGCAGTTCTTC.

This clone was detected once. The chain recombines TRBV7-2 with TRBJ2-1; 8 positions agree with TRBD2. The CDR3 runs 16 residues. Germline V gene data show CDR1 as SGHTA and CDR2 as FQGNSA. V shed 4 bases, J shed 5 bases, and the junction held 10 bases outside the gene matches. Here the CDR3 reads CASSSGSLAGHNEQFF. The CDR3 coding sequence is TGTGCCAGCAGCTCGGGCAGTCTAGCGGGTCACAATGAGCAGTTCTTC.

The V gene is TRBV28, the J gene TRBJ2-7; weak D call: TRBD1 (5 bases). The CDR3 totals 13 residues. In germline, CDR1 is MDHEN, CDR2 SYDVKM. V lost 3 bases, J lost 5 bases, and 11 bases lay in between. The CDR3 coding sequence is TGTGCCAGCAGTTTCGTAGGGGTCCACGAGCAGTACTTC. Protein sequence: CASSFVGVHEQYF.

V gene TRBV29-1 combines with J gene TRBJ2-1, with unresolved D. CDR3 length: 11 amino acids. V gave up 3 bases and J gave up 2 bases, with 2 bases separating them. Germline V gene lookup returns CDR1 SQVTM and CDR2 ANQGSEA. CDR3 sequence: CSVDTYNEQFF. CDR3 DNA sequence: TGCAGCGTTGACACCTACAATGAGCAGTTCTTC.

The genes are TRBV6-6 and TRBJ1-5, with no clear D. The CDR3 length is 15 residues. The V gene lost 6 bases and the J gene lost 0 bases, with 12 bases spanning the gap. Germline-derived CDR1 and CDR2 are MNHNY and SVGAGI (reference sequence). The CDR3 loop is CASSRLDNSNQPQHF. The DNA of the CDR3 is TGTGCCAGCAGCCGGTTAGACAATAGCAATCAGCCCCAGCATTTT.

V gene TRBV28 combines with J gene TRBJ2-7; tentative D call: TRBD2 (5 bases). Looked up from germline, CDR1 is MDHEN and CDR2 is SYDVKM. Trimming removed 3 bases at V and 3 bases at J, with 15 bases between. The CDR3 consists of 15 residues. The CDR3 DNA reads TGTGCCAGCAGTTTCTCGGGGTGGCGGTTCTACGAGCAGTACTTC. The encoded protein is CASSFSGWRFYEQYF.

The chain links TRBV2 to TRBJ1-2; D is ambiguous. Trimming stripped 6 bases from V and 8 bases from J, with 7 bases between. This CDR3 has 10 amino acids. Germline V gene data show CDR1 as SNHLY and CDR2 as FYNNEI. For the CDR3, the DNA is TGTGCCAGCAGCCCCTTAGGCTACACCTTC. Its protein product is CASSPLGYTF.

This chain connects TRBV6-4 to TRBJ1-2; 7 positions match TRBD1. Germline V lookup: CDR1 MRHNA, CDR2 SNTAGT. The CDR3 is 14 residues long. Losses at the gene ends were 3 bases for V and 6 bases for J; bases not matched to a gene: 7. The DNA of the CDR3 is TGTGCCAGCAGTGATACAGGGGCGCTCGATGGCTACACCTTC. Translating it yields CASSDTGALDGYTF.

The rearrangement joins TRBV6-1 to TRBJ1-1; D is unresolved. This CDR3 is built from 14 residues. V dropped 4 bases and J dropped 0 bases, with 9 bases sitting between them. Germline V gives CDR1 MNHNS, CDR2 SASEGT. The CDR3: CASSAEKLNTEAFF. The CDR3 DNA reads as TGTGCCAGCAGTGCAGAAAAGTTGAACACTGAAGCTTTCTTT.

The V call is TRBV7-2, the J call TRBJ2-7; possibly TRBD2 for D (6 bases). This CDR3 is 16 amino acids long. Germline lookup yields CDR1 SGHTA and CDR2 FQGNSA. Trimming shortened V by 0 bases and J by 4 bases, and 16 bases separated the two germline ends. The CDR3 loop reads CASSLAGGGGLYEQYF. The DNA for the CDR3 is TGTGCCAGCAGCTTAGCGGGGGGTGGCGGACTTTACGAGCAGTACTTC.

J is TRBJ2-3 and V is TRBV6-4; 7 positions match TRBD2. Germline CDR1 MRHNA, CDR2 SNTAGT. Trimming took 4 bases from V and 2 from J; bases not matched to a gene: 6. The CDR3 totals 15 residues. CDR3: CASSVAGEPTDTQYF. The CDR3 DNA sequence: TGTGCCAGCAGTGTGGCGGGGGAACCCACAGATACGCAGTATTTT.

This chain's CDR3 is CASSRPTGGINYGYTF. In nucleotides, the CDR3 is TGCGCCAGCAGCCGGCCTACAGGGGGGATTAACTATGGCTACACCTTC. This chain connects TRBV4-1 to TRBJ1-2; TRBD1 aligns across 8 bases. This CDR3 has 16 amino acids. The V gene's germline CDR1 is MGHRA and CDR2 YSYEKL. The J segment lost 1 base and the V segment lost 4 bases, leaving 8 bases of the junction unmatched.

The chain employs TRBV27 and TRBJ1-2; the D gene is possibly TRBD1 (6 bases). CDR3 length: 13 residues. Trimming removed 6 bases at V and 1 base at J, with 9 bases between. The germline CDR1 and CDR2 sequences are MNHEY and SMNVEV (reference sequence). The CDR3 bases are TGTGCCAGCAGGTTACAGGGTAACTATGGCTACACCTTC. Residues: CASRLQGNYGYTF.

There are a few counts of this clone. The rearrangement uses TRBV30 and TRBJ2-1; D possibly corresponds to TRBD2 (7 bases). Trimming cost V 0 bases and J 8 bases, with 17 bases left between them. Germline V gives CDR1 GTSNPN, CDR2 SVGIG (reference sequence). The CDR3 loop spans 15 amino acids. DNA of the CDR3: TGTGCCTGGAGTGTCGGGGGGCTTTCTCTTCATGAGCAGTTCTTC. This gives the protein CAWSVGGLSLHEQFF.

The chain is built from TRBV6-5 and TRBJ2-5; 8 bases line up with TRBD1. The V segment lost 4 bases and the J segment 5 bases; nucleotides outside the gene matches: 3. The germline gives CDR1 MNHEY, CDR2 SVGAGI. The CDR3 totals 13 residues. The CDR3 here is CASSSTGAETQYF. The CDR3 bases are TGTGCCAGCAGTTCGACAGGGGCCGAGACCCAGTACTTC.

J is TRBJ2-3 and V is TRBV9; 11 bases match TRBD2. V shed 4 bases and J 6 bases; nucleotides not matched to a gene: 4. Per germline, CDR1 SGDLS and CDR2 YYNGEE. The CDR3 runs 14 residues. CDR3 nucleotide sequence: TGTGCCAGCAGCATAGCGGGAGGGAAGGATACGCAGTATTTT. Protein: CASSIAGGKDTQYF.

This rearrangement joins TRBV27 to TRBJ1-2; the match to TRBD1 covers 11 bases. Germline trimming cut 5 bases from V and 2 bases from J; bases unmatched to any gene: 1. The CDR3 totals 14 residues. Per germline, CDR1 MNHEY and CDR2 SMNVEV (reference sequence). This CDR3 reads CASSRTGGNYGYTF. The CDR3 DNA sequence: TGTGCCAGCAGTCGGACAGGGGGCAACTATGGCTACACCTTC.

The chain uses TRBV11-2 and TRBJ1-2, with D maybe TRBD1 (5 bases). CDR3 length equals 15 residues. In germline, CDR1 is SGHAT, CDR2 FQNNGV. Trimming took off 5 bases at V and 7 bases at J, with 20 bases between the two ends. The CDR3 coding sequence is TGTGCCAGCAGCGGGCTGGGGGGAACGGTGGGTGGCTACACCTTC. Encoded protein: CASSGLGGTVGGYTF.

There are a few counts of this clone. The rearrangement links TRBV5-6 to TRBJ1-2; no reliable D call. CDR1 is SGHDT and CDR2 is YYEEEE in the germline V gene. This CDR3 is 12 amino acids long. The V end was cut by 7 bases, the J end by 2 bases, with 9 bases between. CDR3 DNA: TGTGCCAGCTCCCAAACAAACTATGGCTACACCTTC. Protein: CASSQTNYGYTF.

The chain links TRBV2 to TRBJ2-7; 7 bases line up with TRBD1. Germline CDR1 reads SNHLY; CDR2 reads FYNNEI. Unmatched junction bases numbered 13, after V lost 10 bases and J lost 4 bases. CDR3 size: 14 residues. The CDR3 coding sequence is TGTGCCACCCTGCGGCAGGGGGAACCATACGAGCAGTACTTC. Translation gives CATLRQGEPYEQYF.